The 29 T cell receptor beta chains presented below share a single source sample, sequenced in a study of T cell changes during pregnancy in multiple sclerosis. Data came from immunoSEQ multiplex PCR; TCRdb stores just in-frame clones and leaves some out. The sample includes 56,000 or so clones, around nine tenths of them seen just once. The starting material was peripheral blood, obtained after pregnancy. These TCRs come from a female donor with multiple sclerosis, enrolled in a pregnancy study.

The chain employs TRBV11-3 and TRBJ1-6; D not certain. The CDR3 covers 13 residues. V was cut by 1 base and J by 10 bases, with 8 bases left in between. The germline gives CDR1 SGHNT, CDR2 YENEEA. CDR3 in amino acids: CASSLGSGSPLHF. The CDR3, as DNA: TGTGCCAGCAGCTTAGGTTCCGGGTCACCCCTCCACTTT.

This chain joins TRBV5-1 and TRBJ1-1; D is unresolved. Germline loops: CDR1 SGHRS, CDR2 YFSETQ. The CDR3 runs 14 residues. V was clipped by 2 bases and J by 2 bases, with 10 bases between them. CDR3 residues: CASSFGVSNTEAFF. In nucleotides, the CDR3 is TGCGCCAGCAGCTTCGGTGTCTCTAACACTGAAGCTTTCTTT.

The CDR3 bases are TGCGCCAGCAGCCTCCTCTTTCCAGATACGCAGTATTTT. Translating gives CASSLLFPDTQYF. J is TRBJ2-3 and V is TRBV4-1; D is unresolved. Trimming shortened V by 4 bases and J by 4 bases, and 9 bases separated the two germline ends. CDR1 is MGHRA and CDR2 is YSYEKL in the germline V gene. CDR3 length: 13 amino acids.

The rearrangement links TRBV18 to TRBJ1-3; D possibly corresponds to TRBD1 (6 bases). CDR1 KGHSH and CDR2 LQKENI come from the germline V gene. With 7 bases removed from V and 0 bases from J, the gap between germline ends came to 16 bases. The CDR3 loop spans 16 amino acids. CDR3 in DNA: TGTGCCAGCTGCTCCGGGACACCCGTCTCTGGAAACACCATATATTTT. Translation gives CASCSGTPVSGNTIYF.

The chain is built from TRBV2 and TRBJ1-2; 9 nucleotides agree with TRBD1. CDR3 length equals 14 residues. V lost 5 bases, J lost 7 bases, and 8 bases stayed unmatched. CDR1 and CDR2 (germline): SNHLY, FYNNEI. Here the CDR3 reads CASSILTGGTGYTF. DNA of the CDR3: TGTGCCAGCAGTATACTGACAGGGGGAACTGGCTACACCTTC.

This clone was counted many times. This chain joins TRBV5-4 and TRBJ1-3; tentatively, D is TRBD1 (5 bases). Trimming left V 1 base short and J 7 bases short, with 9 bases between. The CDR3 covers 13 residues. Germline assignment: CDR1 SGHNT and CDR2 YYREEE (reference sequence). The CDR3: CASSLKDMNTIYF. The CDR3 bases are TGTGCCAGCAGCTTGAAGGACATGAACACCATATATTTT.

DNA of the CDR3: TGCAGCGGCAGGACAGGGTCTGGGAACACTGAAGCTTTCTTT. Translating it yields CSGRTGSGNTEAFF. The rearrangement joins TRBV29-1 to TRBJ1-1; 8 nucleotides match TRBD1. This CDR3 is 14 amino acids long. Trimming removed 7 bases from V and 1 base from J; junction bases left unmatched: 8. CDR1 and CDR2 from the germline V gene are SQVTM and ANQGSEA.

The chain combines TRBV6-5 with TRBJ1-2; TRBD1 agrees at 9 bases. V trimming: 6 bases; J trimming: 8 bases; junction bases outside the gene matches: 13. The CDR3 sequence is 15 residues long. The germline gives CDR1 MNHEY, CDR2 SVGAGI. The CDR3 nucleotides are TGTGCCAGCAGACTACCAAACAGGGGGCAGGGGGGCTACACCTTC. Protein: CASRLPNRGQGGYTF.

The rearrangement joins TRBV19 to TRBJ2-2; TRBD1 matches at 9 bases. This CDR3 contains 16 residues. The germline CDR1 and CDR2 sequences are LNHDA and SQIVND (reference sequence). Trimming cost V 8 bases and J 1 base; bases outside gene matches: 8. The CDR3, as DNA: TGTGCCAGTCGGGGGACAGGGAATTTGAACACCGGGGAGCTGTTTTTT. Residues: CASRGTGNLNTGELFF.

The CDR3 sequence: CASSSRRDYGYTF. The CDR3 nucleotides read TGTGCCAGCAGTTCCCGCAGGGACTATGGCTACACCTTC. V usage is TRBV6-5 and J usage is TRBJ1-2, with D maybe TRBD1 (5 bases). Germline V lookup: CDR1 MNHEY, CDR2 SVGAGI. Trimming took 4 bases from V and 3 from J, leaving 9 bases between them. CDR3 length: 13 residues.

The V and J genes are TRBV18 and TRBJ1-1; TRBD1 matches 10 bases. The CDR3 runs to 19 residues. CDR1 is KGHSH, CDR2 LQKENI, per germline. Trimming cost V 3 bases and J 3 bases; bases outside gene matches: 16. The chain's CDR3 is CASSPQLSGQGFWHTEAFF. The CDR3 region has the DNA TGTGCCAGCTCACCTCAGCTTTCGGGACAGGGGTTCTGGCACACTGAAGCTTTCTTT.

The chain couples TRBV20-1 to TRBJ2-5; D gene unclear. Germline V lookup: CDR1 DFQATT, CDR2 SNEGSKA (reference sequence). The CDR3 consists of 11 residues. The V and J ends lost 7 bases and 5 bases respectively, with 11 bases between them. The CDR3 sequence: CSVTGGETQYF. The DNA of the CDR3 is TGCAGTGTCACGGGTGGGGAGACCCAGTACTTC.

This chain uses TRBV15 with TRBJ2-5, with D uncertain. V lost 3 bases and J 2 bases, leaving 16 bases between the germline ends. The CDR3 length is 16 residues. The germline CDR1 and CDR2 sequences are LNHNV and YYDKDF (reference sequence). Here the CDR3 reads CATSSLVEVSQETQYF. CDR3 DNA: TGTGCCACCAGCAGCTTAGTAGAGGTCTCACAAGAGACCCAGTACTTC.

This clone was seen a single time. The chain combines TRBV18 with TRBJ2-1; 8 nucleotides line up with TRBD2. The CDR3 spans 14 residues. Losses at the gene ends were 3 bases for V and 12 bases for J; bases not matched to a gene: 10. The germline CDR1 and CDR2 sequences are KGHSH and LQKENI. CDR3 amino acids: CASSPISGGGRQFF. The DNA of the CDR3 is TGTGCCAGCTCACCCATTTCGGGGGGGGGCCGGCAGTTCTTC. Complete variable domain (other parts from reference TRBV18 and TRBJ2-1): NAGVMQNPRHLVRRRGQEARLRCSPMKGHSHVYWYRQLPEEGLKFMVYLQKENIIDESGMPKERFSAEFPKEGPSILRIQQVVRGDSAAYFCASSPISGGGRQFFGPGTRLTVL.

The gene calls are TRBV6-1 and TRBJ1-5, with no clear D. The V gene lost 7 bases and the J gene lost 5 bases, with 15 bases spanning the gap. The CDR3 runs 14 residues. Germline loops: CDR1 MNHNS, CDR2 SASEGT. In DNA, the CDR3 is TGTGCCAGCACCCGTACAAACGGGGATCAGCCCCAGCATTTT. It encodes CASTRTNGDQPQHF.

The J gene is TRBJ1-2, the V gene TRBV2; the match to TRBD1 covers 8 bases. V lost 6 bases to trimming and J lost 6 bases; unmatched junction nucleotides: 6. CDR1 and CDR2 (germline): SNHLY, FYNNEI. This CDR3 region has 13 residues. CDR3 nucleotides: TGTGCCAGCAGCCAGGGACAGGTGGATGGCTACACCTTC. As protein: CASSQGQVDGYTF.

The CDR3 protein is CASRGQGQPQHF. The CDR3 region has the DNA TGTGCCAGCAGGGGACAGGGACAGCCCCAGCATTTT. This sequence joins TRBV28 and TRBJ1-5, with 9 bases aligning to TRBD1. V dropped 6 bases and J dropped 7; count of bases not matched to a gene: 1. In germline, CDR1 is MDHEN, CDR2 SYDVKM. This CDR3 contains 12 residues. The variable domain in full, with the rest retrieved from reference TRBV28 and TRBJ1-5, is DVKVTQSSRYLVKRTGEKVFLECVQDMDHENMFWYRQDPGLGLRLIYFSYDVKMKEKGDIPEGYSVSREKKERFSLILESASTNQTSMYLCASRGQGQPQHFGDGTRLSIL.

The chain combines TRBV15 with TRBJ1-2; D is possibly TRBD1 (6 bases). Germline CDR1 LNHNV, CDR2 YYDKDF (reference sequence). V lost 0 bases, J lost 7 bases, and 18 bases lay in between. CDR3 length: 16 amino acids. The CDR3 DNA reads TGTGCCACCAGCAGAGATCAAGAGGGAGGGGGAGCTGGCTACACCTTC. Translated: CATSRDQEGGGAGYTF.

The V call is TRBV10-3, the J call TRBJ1-1; 7 nucleotides agree with TRBD1. Germline assignment: CDR1 ENHRY and CDR2 SYGVKD. V shed 6 bases, J shed 3 bases, and the junction held 7 bases outside the gene matches. This CDR3 spans 14 amino acids. CDR3 sequence (DNA): TGTGCCATCAGCCGGACAGGTTACGACACTGAAGCTTTCTTT. Translating gives CAISRTGYDTEAFF.

J is TRBJ1-2 and V is TRBV5-1; 7 nucleotides line up with TRBD1. The CDR3 has 14 amino acids. With 2 bases clipped from V and 6 bases from J, the junction kept 7 bases outside the gene matches. CDR1 is SGHRS and CDR2 is YFSETQ in the germline V gene. The CDR3 region has the DNA TGCGCCAGCAGCTTCAGGGGGAGCAGGGATGGCTACACCTTC. Translating it yields CASSFRGSRDGYTF.

The V and J genes are TRBV30 and TRBJ1-1; TRBD1 agrees at 7 bases. The germline gives CDR1 GTSNPN, CDR2 SVGIG (reference sequence). The CDR3 is 17 amino acids. The ends lost 3 bases at V and 2 bases at J; junction bases unmatched: 15. CDR3 bases: TGTGCCTGGAGCCCCACAGGGGCGCGGGTTATAAACACTGAAGCTTTCTTT. Residues: CAWSPTGARVINTEAFF.

The V gene is TRBV28, the J gene TRBJ1-5, with 9 bases that match TRBD1. The J segment lost 7 bases and the V segment lost 5 bases, leaving 9 bases of the junction unmatched. This CDR3 has 15 residues. Germline assignment: CDR1 MDHEN and CDR2 SYDVKM. Here the CDR3 DNA reads TGTGCCAGCAGTAAGGACAGGGGCGGTGGGCAGCCCCAGCATTTT. Its protein is CASSKDRGGGQPQHF.

The rearrangement joins TRBV6-5 to TRBJ2-7; no clear D. V was shortened by 5 bases and J by 0 bases, with 8 bases between the two germline ends. This CDR3 has 13 amino acids. Germline V lookup: CDR1 MNHEY, CDR2 SVGAGI. The CDR3 protein is CASSLGSSYEQYF. CDR3 bases: TGTGCCAGCAGTCTGGGCAGCTCCTACGAGCAGTACTTC.

J is TRBJ2-5 and V is TRBV7-9; the match to TRBD2 covers 8 bases. Germline trimming cut 11 bases from V and 5 bases from J; bases unmatched to any gene: 7. The germline V gene encodes CDR1 SEHNR and CDR2 FQNEAQ (reference sequence). The CDR3 spans 12 residues. CDR3 in DNA: TGTGCCGTGGGAAGCGGGGGTGAGACCCAGTACTTC. Protein product: CAVGSGGETQYF.

The chain uses TRBV6-6 and TRBJ2-1; 9 nucleotides match TRBD2. The CDR3 loop spans 16 amino acids. Germline-derived CDR1 and CDR2 are MNHNY and SVGAGI (reference sequence). V shed 6 bases and J 7 bases; nucleotides not matched to a gene: 13. CDR3 nucleotides: TGTGCCAGCAGCGGTTGGGGCGGGGGGGCTAGGAATGAGCAGTTCTTC. This gives the protein CASSGWGGGARNEQFF.

The chain has TRBV19 and TRBJ2-7; weak D call: TRBD1 (6 bases). The CDR3 length is 13 residues. V was trimmed by 4 bases and J by 3 bases, leaving 10 bases between them. Germline CDR1 is LNHDA and CDR2 is SQIVND (reference sequence). CDR3 region: CASSKGVGYEQYF. The CDR3 DNA reads TGTGCCAGTAGTAAGGGGGTGGGCTACGAGCAGTACTTC.

The gene calls are TRBV11-2 and TRBJ2-2, with TRBD1 matching 10 bases. The CDR3 length is 18 residues. Germline CDR1 and CDR2: SGHAT and FQNNGV. Trimming at V came to 0 bases and at J to 6 bases, leaving 10 bases not matched to a gene. CDR3 loop: CASSLDFAGQGSAGELFF. For the CDR3, the DNA is TGTGCCAGCAGCTTAGATTTTGCGGGACAGGGGTCGGCCGGGGAGCTGTTTTTT.

The rearrangement links TRBV7-3 to TRBJ2-6; D is uncertain. Germline-derived CDR1 and CDR2 are SGHTA and FQGTGA. The V end was cut by 0 bases, the J end by 2 bases, with 5 bases between. The CDR3 contains 15 residues. In DNA, the CDR3 is TGTGCCAGCAGCTTAACCCCAGCTGGGGCCAACGTCCTGACTTTC. It yields the protein CASSLTPAGANVLTF.

The genes are TRBV9 and TRBJ2-1; TRBD2 might be the D (6 bases). Germline lookup yields CDR1 SGDLS and CDR2 YYNGEE. This CDR3 is built from 16 residues. Trimming left V 0 bases short and J 5 bases short, with 15 bases between. The CDR3 is CASSVALHGGNNEQFF. The DNA of the CDR3 is TGTGCCAGCAGCGTAGCCCTCCATGGAGGGAACAATGAGCAGTTCTTC.